This T cell receptor beta chain stems from a study of metastatic and nonmetastatic thyroid tumors. Study-level information: For malignant and benign thyroid patients, tumor or nodule tissue and blood were the sources whose repertoires were compared.

The length of the CDR3 is 19 residues. Germline values: CDR1 LGHNA, CDR2 YSLEER. The V and J ends lost 0 bases and 2 bases, in that order; junction bases with no gene match: 9. The sample holds many counts of this clone. Its antigen is still unknown. Ahead of thyroid surgery, no patient had received treatment of any kind. In the authors' workflow: The authors used CDR3 differences across clinicopathological groups to build a distant-metastasis classifier for papillary thyroid cancer. TCRdb re-called the PCR reads through MiXCR. The V and J calls were not made by the authors but by TCRdb's processing. The sample contains over 30,000 clones, roughly 19% of which appear only once. Findings of the study overall: Significantly greater TCR beta diversity was reportedly found in malignant thyroid tumors than in benign nodules (in blood and tumor).

The sequence derives from a male donor with papillary thyroid cancer or a benign thyroid nodule (not recorded which). Some clones in this sample may be carry-over from other donors' samples. This chain links TRBV4-3 with TRBJ1-4, with 10 positions matching TRBD1. The sample comprised blood. The CDR3 bases are TGCGCCAGCAGCCAAGATAGCGTGAGACAGGGGGCGACTAATGAAAAACTGTTTTTT. Protein: CASSQDSVRQGATNEKLFF.